The source of this T cell receptor beta chain is a study of T cells in Graves' hyperthyroidism and ophthalmopathy. Details on this clonotype: Its antigen remains unknown. At one of its ends the junction is not consistent with the germline gene, which may arise from a read error.

Germline assignment: CDR1 ENHRY and CDR2 SYGVKD. CDR3 length equals 14 residues. TCR beta CDR3 sequences were amplified from RNA transcripts. TCR CDR3 underwent first-round RT-PCR with the HTBI primer set. TCRdb fed the multiplex PCR reads into MiXCR, producing one record per CDR3 protein. Among 250,000 to 350,000 distinct CDR3 sequences, approximately 17% were seen once, and the ten largest hold around 33%. It was uncontrolled infection, other autoimmune disease, pregnancy or lactation that excluded patients. Diagnoses were made from clinical symptoms, serum measures (thyroxine and TRAb), thyroid ultrasound and orbital computed tomography. From 8.5 to 10 ml of fresh peripheral blood, PBMCs were isolated. Notes on the study in general: Separation of ophthalmopathy from stable hyperthyroidism was achieved by a 13 V-J model.

The sequenced sample was blood. The chain joins TRBV10-3 to TRBJ2-3; tentative D call: TRBD1 (6 bases). This sequence originates from a man aged 30-40 years with Graves' hyperthyroidism. The CDR3 region is CAVSPDRADNTQYF. The CDR3 DNA sequence: TGTGCCGTCAGCCCGGACAGAGCGGATAATACGCAGTATTTT.